This paragraph reports one T cell receptor (beta chain). These data originate in a study of blood T cell repertoires in COVID-19. At the level of the study: Acute and convalescent COVID-19 samples came from the United States, Italy and Spain. Sources were T cells, B-cell-depleted T cells, or PBMCs; the material itself was cDNA or gDNA.

The CDR3 has 16 amino acids. The V segment lost 4 bases and the J segment 1 base; nucleotides outside the gene matches: 5. Per the germline V gene, CDR1 is SGHAT and CDR2 is FQNNGV. Ages ranged from about 18 to 100 years, with residence in 24 US areas. Clinical history reported by participants formed the basis on which cohorts were assigned. Clones were sequenced by immunoSEQ multiplex PCR, and TCRdb holds only the in-frame ones, with some missing. Of 270,000 or so clones in the sample, roughly 80% were seen once. The V call is TRBV11-2, the J call TRBJ2-2; 8 nucleotides line up with TRBD2. Specimen: PBMCs or T cells enriched from blood (not recorded which). This TCR was sampled from a man aged 50 or older who had recovered from COVID-19. CDR3 region: CASSSAAGVNTGELFF. CDR3 nucleotide sequence: TGTGCCAGCAGCTCTGCAGCGGGGGTGAACACCGGGGAGCTGTTTTTT.